A single sample gave rise to the 25 T cell receptor beta chains below, sequenced in a study of blood T cell repertoires in COVID-19. The table came from immunoSEQ multiplex PCR; TCRdb's copy has only in-frame clones and leaves some out. The table includes over 200,000 clones, 80% to 90% detected once. The specimen was peripheral blood. These receptors were taken from a man aged 30-40 years with COVID-19, enrolled during active disease.

The table lists this clone with a count of one. V usage is TRBV5-1 and J usage is TRBJ2-5; possibly TRBD1 for D (6 bases). The CDR3 totals 15 residues. Trimming removed 4 bases at V and 3 bases at J, with 16 bases between. Germline V lookup: CDR1 SGHRS, CDR2 YFSETQ. The CDR3 sequence is CASSLRTDREETQYF. The CDR3 nucleotides read TGCGCCAGCAGCCTACGGACGGACAGAGAAGAGACCCAGTACTTC. Complete variable domain (other parts from reference TRBV5-1 and TRBJ2-5): KAGVTQTPRYLIKTRGQQVTLSCSPISGHRSVSWYQQTPGQGLQFLFEYFSETQRNKGNFPGRFSGRQFSNSRSEMNVSTLELGDSALYLCASSLRTDREETQYFGPGTRLLVL.

The V and J genes are TRBV2 and TRBJ1-5; D gene uncertain. This CDR3 comprises 13 residues. Germline V gives CDR1 SNHLY, CDR2 FYNNEI. Trimming stripped 3 bases from V and 4 bases from J, with 7 bases between. The CDR3 here is CASSDLTNQPQHF. The CDR3 nucleotides are TGTGCCAGCAGTGACCTCACTAATCAGCCCCAGCATTTT.

V gene TRBV2 combines with J gene TRBJ1-3, with a possible D match to TRBD1 (5 bases). Between the trimmed V and J ends, which lost 7 bases and 3 bases, there was a span of 13 bases. The germline V gene encodes CDR1 SNHLY and CDR2 FYNNEI. CDR3 length: 14 residues. CDR3 DNA sequence: TGTGCCAGCACCGGACACAAGGTTGGAAACACCATATATTTT. Its translation is CASTGHKVGNTIYF.

Of note for this clone: Different DNA sequences within this sample yield the same CDR3. The chain couples TRBV12-3 or TRBV12-4 to TRBJ1-5; D is uncertain. V was trimmed by 6 bases and J by 2 bases, leaving 8 bases between them. This CDR3 is built from 13 residues. The CDR3 DNA reads TGTGCCAGCAGCCCCGGTGGCAATCAGCCCCAGCATTTT. Its protein is CASSPGGNQPQHF.

This rearrangement joins TRBV6-5 to TRBJ1-2, with 7 bases aligning to TRBD1. Germline loops: CDR1 MNHEY, CDR2 SVGAGI. J was trimmed by 8 bases and V by 4 bases; bases with no gene match: 7. This CDR3 comprises 13 residues. Here the CDR3 reads CASSSPGQSGYTF. For the CDR3, the DNA is TGTGCCAGCAGTTCCCCGGGACAGTCAGGCTACACCTTC.

This clone has a single count. This rearrangement joins TRBV9 to TRBJ2-2, with 7 bases matching TRBD2. This CDR3 spans 15 amino acids. In germline, CDR1 is SGDLS, CDR2 YYNGEE. The trim removed 1 base at V and 3 bases at J, leaving 3 bases unmatched. This chain's CDR3 is CASSVSGRDTGELFF. The CDR3 DNA is TGTGCCAGCAGCGTAAGTGGGAGGGACACCGGGGAGCTGTTTTTT.

The chain couples TRBV10-1 to TRBJ2-7, with 10 positions matching TRBD1. Germline V gene lookup returns CDR1 WNHNN and CDR2 SYGVQD (reference sequence). The CDR3 contains 14 residues. Unmatched junction bases numbered 4, after V lost 4 bases and J lost 4 bases. CDR3 sequence (DNA): TGCGCCAGCAGTGGACAGGGGGCGCGGTACGAGCAGTACTTC. Its translation: CASSGQGARYEQYF.

The chain has TRBV2 and TRBJ1-1; 7 positions match TRBD1. J lost 1 base, V lost 4 bases, and 3 bases had no gene match. In germline, CDR1 is SNHLY, CDR2 FYNNEI. The CDR3 extends over 14 amino acids. CDR3 sequence reads: CASSVGTANTEAFF. CDR3 DNA: TGTGCCAGCAGTGTTGGGACAGCGAACACTGAAGCTTTCTTT.

The J gene is TRBJ1-1, the V gene TRBV29-1, with TRBD1 identical over 7 bases. Germline V lookup: CDR1 SQVTM, CDR2 ANQGSEA. Trimming removed 1 base from V and 4 bases from J; junction bases left unmatched: 6. The CDR3 consists of 14 residues. The CDR3 sequence: CSVEALQGSTEAFF. CDR3 DNA: TGCAGCGTTGAAGCGCTACAGGGGAGCACTGAAGCTTTCTTT.

The chain joins TRBV30 to TRBJ2-2; possibly TRBD1 for D (6 bases). The CDR3 is 13 residues long. From germline, CDR1 is GTSNPN and CDR2 SVGIG (reference sequence). The V gene lost 3 bases and the J gene lost 4 bases, with 9 bases spanning the gap. In nucleotides, the CDR3 is TGTGCCTGGAGACGCAGGGGCACCGGGGAGCTGTTTTTT. Translated: CAWRRRGTGELFF.

The gene calls are TRBV4-2 and TRBJ2-2; 8 bases are a match to TRBD1. CDR1 is LGHNA, CDR2 YNFKEQ, per germline. The CDR3 is 15 residues long. Losses at the gene ends were 2 bases for V and 5 bases for J; bases not matched to a gene: 4. The CDR3 coding sequence is TGTGCCAGCAGCCAACCTACAGGGGGAACCGGGGAGCTGTTTTTT. Translating gives CASSQPTGGTGELFF.

The rearrangement joins TRBV5-1 to TRBJ2-3; weak D call: TRBD2 (5 bases). Deletions cut 0 bases from V and 3 bases from J, with 17 bases between. The CDR3 contains 17 residues. Germline CDR1 SGHRS, CDR2 YFSETQ. The CDR3 sequence: CASSLGDDYLGTDTQYF. DNA for the CDR3: TGCGCCAGCAGCTTGGGAGACGACTACCTAGGGACAGATACGCAGTATTTT.

The CDR3 DNA is TGTGCCTGGACTCGCCGGGACAGTTATAATTCACCCCTCCACTTT. It encodes CAWTRRDSYNSPLHF. The chain employs TRBV30 and TRBJ1-6; the match to TRBD1 covers 7 bases. From germline, CDR1 is GTSNPN and CDR2 SVGIG (reference sequence). This CDR3 region has 15 residues. Trimming took 4 bases from V and 4 from J; bases not matched to a gene: 7.

This clone has only one observation. CDR3: CASSPRTVVGNTIYF. CDR3 DNA: TGTGCCAGCAGCCCCCGGACAGTCGTGGGAAACACCATATATTTT. J is TRBJ1-3 and V is TRBV7-2; a weak D match, TRBD1 (6 bases). The CDR3 is 15 residues long. V was shortened by 5 bases and J by 4 bases, with 15 bases between the two germline ends. The germline CDR1 and CDR2 sequences are SGHTA and FQGNSA.

This clone has just one count. The chain has TRBV18 and TRBJ1-5; D perhaps matches TRBD1 (5 bases). V lost 2 bases, J lost 7 bases, and 15 bases lay in between. The CDR3 totals 15 residues. In germline, CDR1 is KGHSH, CDR2 LQKENI. Here the CDR3 DNA reads TGTGCCAGCTCACCAGGTTCAGGGTCAGGCCAGCCCCAGCATTTT. Protein: CASSPGSGSGQPQHF.

The chain recombines TRBV19 with TRBJ1-2, with unresolved D. The germline V and J ends were trimmed by 7 bases and 4 bases, with 16 bases remaining between them. Germline V CDR1 and CDR2: LNHDA, SQIVND (reference sequence). The CDR3 runs to 14 residues. In DNA form, the CDR3 reads TGTGCCAGTACCCCTGATGAGAGACTCTATGGCTACACCTTC. Translation gives CASTPDERLYGYTF.

The gene calls are TRBV27 and TRBJ2-7; possible D gene TRBD2, 5 bases. There are 16 residues in the CDR3. Germline assignment: CDR1 MNHEY and CDR2 SMNVEV (reference sequence). V shed 2 bases and J shed 5 bases, with 19 bases lying between them. The CDR3 DNA is TGTGCCAGCAGTTTAGGAGCGGTTTTAAATAACGACGAGCAGTACTTC. It encodes CASSLGAVLNNDEQYF.

This clone has a handful of counts. The genes are TRBV6-5 and TRBJ1-2, with D possibly TRBD1 on 5 matching bases. CDR1 and CDR2 from the germline V gene are MNHEY and SVGAGI. This CDR3 comprises 13 residues. V dropped 4 bases and J dropped 4 bases, with 10 bases sitting between them. The CDR3 spells CASSWGGGYGYTF. For the CDR3, the DNA is TGTGCCAGCAGTTGGGGGGGAGGCTATGGCTACACCTTC.

V is TRBV6-5 and J is TRBJ1-1; D not resolved. This CDR3 has 14 amino acids. CDR1 and CDR2 (germline): MNHEY, SVGAGI. V was cut by 2 bases and J by 1 base, with 8 bases left in between. The DNA of the CDR3 is TGTGCCAGCAGTTACGGAACAGCGAACACTGAAGCTTTCTTT. Protein sequence: CASSYGTANTEAFF.

The table lists this clone with a count of one. This rearrangement joins TRBV4-3 to TRBJ2-2; D unclear. Germline assignment: CDR1 LGHNA and CDR2 YSLEER. The CDR3 contains 16 residues. V lost 3 bases to trimming and J lost 0 bases, with 11 bases between them. DNA of the CDR3: TGCGCCAGCAGCCAGGGCAGCAACGCGAACACCGGGGAGCTGTTTTTT. Translation gives CASSQGSNANTGELFF.

The chain is built from TRBV24-1 and TRBJ2-7, with 7 nucleotides matching TRBD2. V lost 4 bases and J lost 4; bases outside the gene matches: 9. CDR3 size: 15 residues. The germline CDR1 and CDR2 sequences are KGHDR and SFDVKD. The CDR3 DNA reads TGTGCCACCAGTGAGTCCGGGACTACGTATTACGAGCAGTACTTC. Its translation: CATSESGTTYYEQYF.

The chain recombines TRBV6-5 with TRBJ2-3; D may be TRBD1 (6 bases). Germline CDR1 is MNHEY and CDR2 is SVGAGI. CDR3 size: 15 residues. V lost 8 bases and J lost 6, with 21 bases in between. The DNA of the CDR3 is TGTGCCAGCCTCCCATGGGGGCCAGGTGGTGATACGCAGTATTTT. Amino acids: CASLPWGPGGDTQYF.

The rearrangement joins TRBV6-5 to TRBJ2-7; 9 bases are a match to TRBD1. The germline gives CDR1 MNHEY, CDR2 SVGAGI. V shed 6 bases, J shed 2 bases, and the junction held 5 bases outside the gene matches. The CDR3 length is 14 residues. Here the CDR3 DNA reads TGTGCCAGCAGGTCGACAGGGGGAACCTACGAGCAGTACTTC. This codes for CASRSTGGTYEQYF.

The rearrangement joins TRBV5-1 to TRBJ2-3, with 14 positions matching TRBD2. Germline CDR1 SGHRS, CDR2 YFSETQ. This CDR3 has 16 amino acids. V trimming: 4 bases; J trimming: 5 bases; junction bases outside the gene matches: 6. CDR3 sequence: CASSLGTSGSGDTQYF. The DNA for the CDR3 is TGCGCCAGCAGCCTCGGGACTAGCGGGAGTGGAGATACGCAGTATTTT.

V is TRBV12-3 or TRBV12-4 and J is TRBJ1-2; D may be TRBD1 (6 bases). V lost 5 bases to trimming and J lost 7 bases, with 14 bases between them. The CDR3 consists of 13 residues. The CDR3 DNA reads as TGTGCCAGCAGTACAGGGAACCTGGTTGGCTACACCTTC. Amino acid sequence: CASSTGNLVGYTF.